Below, 17 T cell receptor beta chains from the same sample are listed, as sequenced in a study of identical twins. TCRdb called the 5' RACE reads again in MiXCR, with one record for every CDR3 protein. The sample has 1.5 million to 2 million distinct CDR3 sequences; under 35% are singletons. Sequencing input: cord blood. The receptor source for this set is a newborn girl in good health.

The chain couples TRBV5-1 to TRBJ1-2, with a possible D match to TRBD1 (6 bases). Trimming pared 3 bases from V and 4 bases from J, leaving 16 bases between. CDR1 and CDR2 (germline): SGHRS, YFSETQ. CDR3 size: 15 residues. CDR3 in amino acids: CASSSEGGDVYGYTF. For the CDR3, the DNA is TGCGCCAGCAGCTCTGAGGGGGGAGACGTCTATGGCTACACCTTC.

This clonotype came up many times. A much larger clone differs by one base, so this may be a read error. The V call is TRBV10-3, the J call TRBJ2-3; 11 nucleotides match TRBD2. Germline V gene lookup returns CDR1 ENHRY and CDR2 SYGVKD. This CDR3 comprises 15 residues. Losses at the gene ends were 6 bases for V and 1 base for J; bases not matched to a gene: 3. CDR3 residues: CAISPGLAGTDTQYF. The CDR3 DNA reads as TGTGCCATCAGCCCGGGACTAGCGGGCACAGATACGCAGTATTTT.

The rearrangement uses TRBV12-3 or TRBV12-4 and TRBJ2-1, with TRBD1 identical over 8 bases. V was clipped by 3 bases and J by 10 bases; unmatched bases: 8. The CDR3 extends over 14 amino acids. The CDR3 here is CASSLTGEAYEQFF. The CDR3 DNA sequence: TGTGCCAGCAGTTTGACAGGGGAGGCCTACGAGCAGTTCTTC.

In this sample, this clonotype turned up many times. V usage is TRBV19 and J usage is TRBJ2-1, with D perhaps TRBD2 (6 bases). With 6 bases removed from V and 0 bases from J, the gap between germline ends came to 12 bases. Per the germline V gene, CDR1 is LNHDA and CDR2 is SQIVND (reference sequence). There are 15 residues in the CDR3. The CDR3 DNA sequence: TGTGCCAGTAGGGGGGGACTCAGCTCCTACAATGAGCAGTTCTTC. Residues: CASRGGLSSYNEQFF.

The V gene is TRBV5-1, the J gene TRBJ2-2, with 7 bases aligning to TRBD1. Germline values: CDR1 SGHRS, CDR2 YFSETQ. The J segment lost 0 bases and the V segment lost 3 bases, leaving 5 bases of the junction unmatched. The CDR3 sequence is 16 residues long. This CDR3 is CASSYKGAANTGELFF. CDR3 DNA: TGCGCCAGCAGCTATAAGGGGGCCGCGAACACCGGGGAGCTGTTTTTT.

There are a few counts of this clonotype. The genes are TRBV4-2 and TRBJ2-7, with unresolved D. V lost 0 bases and J lost 6, with 9 bases in between. This CDR3 has 13 amino acids. From germline, CDR1 is LGHNA and CDR2 YNFKEQ. CDR3: CASSQDRQTEQYF. The CDR3 DNA is TGTGCCAGCAGCCAAGATCGGCAGACCGAGCAGTACTTC.

This clonotype was seen a handful of times. The chain links TRBV29-1 to TRBJ2-1, with D tentatively TRBD1 or TRBD2 (5 bases each). V was pared by 3 bases and J by 3 bases, with 12 bases between. CDR3 length: 14 amino acids. CDR1 is SQVTM and CDR2 is ANQGSEA in the germline V gene. CDR3 sequence reads: CSVDGASLYNEQFF. CDR3 coding DNA: TGCAGCGTTGATGGGGCTAGCCTCTACAATGAGCAGTTCTTC.

This clonotype was found a few times. The V call is TRBV5-6, the J call TRBJ1-6; 7 nucleotides align to TRBD1. The CDR3 contains 16 residues. Germline V gene data show CDR1 as SGHDT and CDR2 as YYEEEE. V dropped 2 bases and J dropped 2; count of bases not matched to a gene: 4. The DNA of the CDR3 is TGTGCCAGCAGCTTCGGGACAGCTCCCTATAATTCACCCCTCCACTTT. Translation: CASSFGTAPYNSPLHF.

The V call is TRBV12-3 or TRBV12-4, the J call TRBJ1-5; 7 bases are a match to TRBD1. The CDR3 consists of 14 residues. Trimming cost V 7 bases and J 4 bases; bases outside gene matches: 7. CDR3 sequence reads: CASTLTGSNQPQHF. The CDR3 bases are TGTGCCAGCACCCTGACAGGGTCGAATCAGCCCCAGCATTTT.

The chain employs TRBV30 and TRBJ2-3, with a possible D match to TRBD2 (6 bases). Trimming pared 1 base from V and 0 bases from J, leaving 14 bases between. CDR3 length equals 16 residues. The germline V gene encodes CDR1 GTSNPN and CDR2 SVGIG (reference sequence). For the CDR3, the DNA is TGTGCCTGGAGTGCTTCAGCGGGCCTGAGCACAGATACGCAGTATTTT. It encodes CAWSASAGLSTDTQYF.

This clonotype has more than one count but fewer than ten. This chain connects TRBV5-1 to TRBJ2-2, with 8 bases fitting TRBD2. The CDR3 is 15 residues long. The germline V gene has CDR1 SGHRS and CDR2 YFSETQ. Unmatched junction bases numbered 9, after V lost 5 bases and J lost 6 bases. The CDR3: CASRSGTSGPGELFF. CDR3 coding DNA: TGCGCCAGCAGATCCGGGACTAGTGGGCCCGGGGAGCTGTTTTTT.

In its sample, this clonotype was seen a few times. The V gene is TRBV12-3 or TRBV12-4, the J gene TRBJ1-5, with 10 bases lining up with TRBD1. The junction had 13 bases not matched to a gene; V was cut back by 5 bases and J by 3 bases. The length of the CDR3 is 18 residues. CDR3: CASSPTRDRGDDNQPQHF. CDR3 bases: TGTGCCAGCAGTCCTACCCGGGACAGGGGTGATGACAATCAGCCCCAGCATTTT.

The chain carries TRBV6-2 or TRBV6-3 and TRBJ2-7; D is ambiguous. The CDR3 loop spans 14 amino acids. V lost 2 bases and J 3 bases, leaving 11 bases between the germline ends. Germline lookup yields CDR1 MNHEY and CDR2 SVGEGT. CDR3 amino acids: CASSYVWTGYEQYF. The CDR3 nucleotides are TGTGCCAGCAGTTACGTCTGGACGGGCTACGAGCAGTACTTC.

The chain combines TRBV21-1 with TRBJ2-1; whether TRBD2, the table's D call, matches the DNA was not checked. TRBV21-1 is noted as a pseudogene. The length of the CDR3 is 15 residues. CDR3 in DNA: TGTGCCAGCAGCAAAGTAGCGACATCGTACAATGAGCAGTTCTTC. Its translation: CASSKVATSYNEQFF.

The V call is TRBV6-5, the J call TRBJ2-7; tentatively, D is TRBD2 (5 bases). V lost 2 bases to trimming and J lost 7 bases, with 15 bases between them. This CDR3 has 14 residues. Germline CDR1 MNHEY, CDR2 SVGAGI. The CDR3 nucleotides are TGTGCCAGCAGTTACCCCACTAGGTACAATGAGCAGTACTTC. It codes for CASSYPTRYNEQYF.

There are a few counts of this clonotype. The chain links TRBV5-1 to TRBJ2-1; D might be TRBD1 or TRBD2, each matching 5 bases. The CDR3 loop spans 16 amino acids. Trimming pared 8 bases from V and 5 bases from J, leaving 23 bases between. Germline V CDR1 and CDR2: SGHRS, YFSETQ. The CDR3, as DNA: TGCGCCAGTAAGAATTCCCTCGGGACGGTTGACAATGAGCAGTTCTTC. Its translation is CASKNSLGTVDNEQFF.

The rearrangement joins TRBV20-1 to TRBJ1-4; the match to TRBD1 covers 9 bases. Germline V lookup: CDR1 DFQATT, CDR2 SNEGSKA (reference sequence). V lost 3 bases, J lost 7 bases, and 9 bases stayed unmatched. This CDR3 spans 15 amino acids. The chain's CDR3 is CSARTPGTGPEKLFF. The DNA of the CDR3 is TGCAGTGCTAGGACCCCGGGGACAGGGCCTGAAAAACTGTTTTTT.